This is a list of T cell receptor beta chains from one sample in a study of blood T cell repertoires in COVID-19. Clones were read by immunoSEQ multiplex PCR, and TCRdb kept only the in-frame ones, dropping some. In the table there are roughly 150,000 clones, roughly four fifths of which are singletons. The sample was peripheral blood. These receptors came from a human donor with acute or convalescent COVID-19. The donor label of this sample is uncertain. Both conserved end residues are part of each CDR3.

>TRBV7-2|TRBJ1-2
CASSFRTGLNYGYTF
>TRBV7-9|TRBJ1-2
CASSLEDSPIRF
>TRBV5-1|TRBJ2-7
CASSLQGAYEQYF
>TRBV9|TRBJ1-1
CASSTRTGEGTEAFF
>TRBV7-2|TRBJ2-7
CASSRTGASSSYEQYF
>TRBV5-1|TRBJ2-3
CASSLQPRGFTDTQYF
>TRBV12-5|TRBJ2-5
CASGGASGAGTQYF
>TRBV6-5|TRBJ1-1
CASSYEEGTEAFF
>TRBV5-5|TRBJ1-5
CASSFNIDQPQHF
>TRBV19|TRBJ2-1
CASSIQGLAGYNEQFF
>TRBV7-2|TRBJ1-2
CASSLGVRQEYYGYTF
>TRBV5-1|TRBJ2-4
CASSSAGGFSQYF
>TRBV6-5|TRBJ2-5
CASSLRGSAQETQYF
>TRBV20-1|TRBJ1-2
CSASKDRNYGYTF
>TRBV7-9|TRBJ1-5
CASSLADRNQPQHF
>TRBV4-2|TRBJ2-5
CASSQDKETQYF
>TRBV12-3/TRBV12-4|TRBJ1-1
CASRRVRNTEAFF
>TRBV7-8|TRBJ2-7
CASSSPGLWGEQYF
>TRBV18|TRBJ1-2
CASSPDRGSGYTF
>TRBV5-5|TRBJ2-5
CASSSGTGIQETQYF
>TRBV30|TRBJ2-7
CAWSATFYEQYF
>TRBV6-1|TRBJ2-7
CASSEGQGAVYEQYF
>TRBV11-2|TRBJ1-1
CASSSLGGSLVEAFF
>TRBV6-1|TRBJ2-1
CASSAPRGKAYNEQFF
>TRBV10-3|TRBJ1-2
CAINLGTGGRAKGYTF
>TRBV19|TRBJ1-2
CASSRGDRGSLGYTF
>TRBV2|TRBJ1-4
CASSPGTAGEKLFF
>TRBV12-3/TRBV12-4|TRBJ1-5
CASSFLPQPQHF
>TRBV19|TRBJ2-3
CASRDSWDRDTDTQYF
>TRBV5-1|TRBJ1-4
CASRLTSYEKLFF
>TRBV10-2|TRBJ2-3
CASRGISRSHTDTQYF
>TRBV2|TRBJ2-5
CASRGGGAKTQYF
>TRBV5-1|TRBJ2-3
CASSFRAGRSTDTQYF
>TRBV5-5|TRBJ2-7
CASSIGLAFYEQYF
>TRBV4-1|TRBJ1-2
CASSQDVRSYGYTF
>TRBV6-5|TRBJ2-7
CASSLTQGAKEQYF
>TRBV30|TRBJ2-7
CACKTAYEQYF